This T cell receptor (beta chain) was identified in a study of blood T cell repertoires in COVID-19. Everyone who took part was roughly 18 to 89 years old, and they came from about 23 US areas. Within 2 weeks before study entry, exposed participants met a COVID-19 case. This clone was picked up one time. Profiling relied on immunoSEQ multiplex PCR, and the TCRdb table lists in-frame clones only, not all of them. This sample has around 320,000 clones, with roughly 90% found just once. The specimen was PBMCs or T cells enriched from blood (not recorded which). This sequence originates from a woman in her twenties or thirties who had been exposed to COVID-19.

DNA of the CDR3: TGCGCCAGCAGCATAGGGACTCATCCGTCAGATACGCAGTATTTT. It codes for CASSIGTHPSDTQYF. The rearrangement uses TRBV5-1 and TRBJ2-3, with TRBD2 as a possible D gene (6 bases). Germline CDR1 SGHRS, CDR2 YFSETQ. There are 15 residues in the CDR3. The germline V and J ends were trimmed by 4 bases and 4 bases, with 16 bases remaining between them.